This TCR beta chain was documented in a study of regulatory T cells in long-lasting Graves disease. Across the whole study: The criterion for persistent Graves' disease was over 5 years of antithyroid drugs with positive TSH receptor antibodies.

This clonotype was observed many times. The target antigen is unknown. With 3 bases removed from V and 4 bases from J, the gap between germline ends came to 9 bases. Germline V lookup: CDR1 MDHEN, CDR2 SYDVKM. CDR3 length equals 13 residues. Time point specified: persistent/refractory GD, antithyroid drugs over 5 years with positive TRAb. PBMC RNA was the source of the TCR library. The study's findings and limits: Persistent Graves' cases showed lower TCR diversity than newly diagnosed cases. Persistent cases favored TRBV28, TRBJ1-2 and TRBJ2-5.

Building the TCR beta libraries relied on iRepertoire HTBI primers, and CDR3 regions underwent Arm-PCR. TCRdb ran MiXCR on the multiplex PCR reads and lists one entry per CDR3 protein. The sample has roughly 300,000 distinct CDR3 sequences; 22% are singletons. The receptor was isolated from a female donor with Graves disease. The chain combines TRBV28 with TRBJ2-5; no firm D call. Here the sequenced sample was peripheral blood mononuclear cells (PBMCs), taken when the disease was refractory, from a patient treated with antithyroid drugs. The CDR3 nucleotides read TGTGCCAGCAGTTTTGGCGGTCGAGAGACCCAGTACTTC. This sequence encodes CASSFGGRETQYF. The full variable domain, with the rest looked up from reference TRBV28 and TRBJ2-5, is DVKVTQSSRYLVKRTGEKVFLECVQDMDHENMFWYRQDPGLGLRLIYFSYDVKMKEKGDIPEGYSVSREKKERFSLILESASTNQTSMYLCASSFGGRETQYFGPGTRLLVL.